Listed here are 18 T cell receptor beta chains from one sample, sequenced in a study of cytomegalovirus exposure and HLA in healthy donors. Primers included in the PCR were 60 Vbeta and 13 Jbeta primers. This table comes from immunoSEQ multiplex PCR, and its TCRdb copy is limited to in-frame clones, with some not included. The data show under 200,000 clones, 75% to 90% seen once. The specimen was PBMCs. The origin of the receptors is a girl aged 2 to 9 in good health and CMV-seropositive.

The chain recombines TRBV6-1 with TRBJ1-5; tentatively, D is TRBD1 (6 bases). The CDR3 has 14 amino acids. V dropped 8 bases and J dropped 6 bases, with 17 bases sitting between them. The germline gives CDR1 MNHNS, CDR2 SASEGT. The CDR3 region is CASGETGGSQPQHF. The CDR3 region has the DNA TGTGCCAGCGGAGAGACAGGAGGTAGTCAGCCCCAGCATTTT.

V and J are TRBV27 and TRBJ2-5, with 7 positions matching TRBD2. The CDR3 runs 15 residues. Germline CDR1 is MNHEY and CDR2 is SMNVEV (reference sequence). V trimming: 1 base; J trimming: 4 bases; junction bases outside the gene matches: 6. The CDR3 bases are TGTGCCAGCAGTTTATACCCAGGGAGGGGAGAGACCCAGTACTTC. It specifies CASSLYPGRGETQYF.

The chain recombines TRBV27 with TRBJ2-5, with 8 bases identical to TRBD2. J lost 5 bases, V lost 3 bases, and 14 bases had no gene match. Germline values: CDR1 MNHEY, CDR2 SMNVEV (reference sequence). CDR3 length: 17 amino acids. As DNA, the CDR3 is TGTGCCAGCAGTTTTTTCCCCATGGCGGGAGGCCTTGAGACCCAGTACTTC. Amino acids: CASSFFPMAGGLETQYF.

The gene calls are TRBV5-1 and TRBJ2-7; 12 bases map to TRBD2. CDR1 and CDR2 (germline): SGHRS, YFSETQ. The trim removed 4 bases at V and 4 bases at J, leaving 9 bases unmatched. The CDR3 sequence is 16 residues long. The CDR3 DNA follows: TGCGCCAGCAGCCCACTAAGGACTAGCGGGGCATACGAGCAGTACTTC. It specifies CASSPLRTSGAYEQYF.

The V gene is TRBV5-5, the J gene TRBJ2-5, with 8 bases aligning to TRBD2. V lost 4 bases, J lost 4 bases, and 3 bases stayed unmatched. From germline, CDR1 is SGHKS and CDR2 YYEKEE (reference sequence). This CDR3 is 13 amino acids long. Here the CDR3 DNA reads TGTGCCAGCAGCCTTCTAGCGGGAGAGACCCAGTACTTC. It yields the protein CASSLLAGETQYF.

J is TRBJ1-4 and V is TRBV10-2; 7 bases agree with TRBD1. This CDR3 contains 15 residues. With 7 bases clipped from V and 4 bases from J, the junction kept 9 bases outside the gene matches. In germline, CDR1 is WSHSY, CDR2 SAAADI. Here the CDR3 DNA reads TGCGCCAGCATCAGCGACAGGGCAGATAATGAAAAACTGTTTTTT. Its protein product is CASISDRADNEKLFF.

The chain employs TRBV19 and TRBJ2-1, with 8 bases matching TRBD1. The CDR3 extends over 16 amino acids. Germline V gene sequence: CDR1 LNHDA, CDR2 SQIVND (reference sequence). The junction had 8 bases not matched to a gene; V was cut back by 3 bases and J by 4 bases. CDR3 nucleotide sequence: TGTGCCAGTAGTATGGGGGCGGGACAGGTATACAATGAGCAGTTCTTC. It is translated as CASSMGAGQVYNEQFF.

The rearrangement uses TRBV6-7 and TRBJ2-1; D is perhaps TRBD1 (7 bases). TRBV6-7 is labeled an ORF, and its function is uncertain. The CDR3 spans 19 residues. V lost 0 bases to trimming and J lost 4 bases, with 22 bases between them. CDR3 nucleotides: TGTGCCAGCAGTTACTCGTTCGGTAAGGCAGGGGGGAAGTACAATGAGCAGTTCTTC. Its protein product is CASSYSFGKAGGKYNEQFF.

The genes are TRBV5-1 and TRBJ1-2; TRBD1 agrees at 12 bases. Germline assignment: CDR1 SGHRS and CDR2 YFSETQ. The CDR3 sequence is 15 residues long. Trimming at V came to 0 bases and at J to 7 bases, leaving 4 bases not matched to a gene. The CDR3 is CASSLAGTGGLGYTF. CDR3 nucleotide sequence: TGCGCCAGCAGCTTGGCCGGGACAGGGGGCCTTGGCTACACCTTC.

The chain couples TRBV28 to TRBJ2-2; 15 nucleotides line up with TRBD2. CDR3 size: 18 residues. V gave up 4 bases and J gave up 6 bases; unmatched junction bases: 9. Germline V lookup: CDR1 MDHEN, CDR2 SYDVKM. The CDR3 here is CASSSSRTSGRASGELFF. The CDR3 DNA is TGTGCCAGCAGTTCCTCGAGGACTAGCGGGAGGGCCTCCGGGGAGCTGTTTTTT.

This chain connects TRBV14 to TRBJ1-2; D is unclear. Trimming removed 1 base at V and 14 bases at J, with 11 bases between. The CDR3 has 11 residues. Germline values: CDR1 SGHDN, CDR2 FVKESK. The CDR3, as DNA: TGTGCCAGCAGCCAAGGGGTCAGGCAAACCTTC. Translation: CASSQGVRQTF.

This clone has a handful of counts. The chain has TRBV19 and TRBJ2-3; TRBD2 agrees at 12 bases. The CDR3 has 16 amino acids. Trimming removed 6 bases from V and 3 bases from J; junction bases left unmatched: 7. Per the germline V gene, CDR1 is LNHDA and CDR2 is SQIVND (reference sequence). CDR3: CASSLTSGSGTDTQYF. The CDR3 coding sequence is TGTGCCAGTAGCTTGACTAGCGGGAGCGGGACAGATACGCAGTATTTT.

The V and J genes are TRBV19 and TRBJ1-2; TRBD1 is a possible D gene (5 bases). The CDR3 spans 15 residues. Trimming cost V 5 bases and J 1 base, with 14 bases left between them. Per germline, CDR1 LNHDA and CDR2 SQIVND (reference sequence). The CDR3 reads CASSSRQSFNYGYTF. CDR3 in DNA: TGTGCCAGTAGTTCCCGACAGAGCTTTAACTATGGCTACACCTTC.

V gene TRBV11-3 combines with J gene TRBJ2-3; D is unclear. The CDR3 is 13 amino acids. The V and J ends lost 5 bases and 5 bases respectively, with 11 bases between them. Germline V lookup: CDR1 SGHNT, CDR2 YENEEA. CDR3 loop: CASSANGEDTQYF. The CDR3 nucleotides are TGTGCCAGCAGCGCTAACGGAGAAGATACGCAGTATTTT.

The CDR3 coding sequence is TGTGCCAGCAGTTCCCGAAGGGGCTACAATGAGCAGTTCTTC. Protein sequence: CASSSRRGYNEQFF. The V gene is TRBV6-5, the J gene TRBJ2-1; TRBD1 is a possible D gene (5 bases). Germline V gene data show CDR1 as MNHEY and CDR2 as SVGAGI. This CDR3 spans 14 amino acids. The V end was cut by 4 bases, the J end by 3 bases, with 10 bases between.

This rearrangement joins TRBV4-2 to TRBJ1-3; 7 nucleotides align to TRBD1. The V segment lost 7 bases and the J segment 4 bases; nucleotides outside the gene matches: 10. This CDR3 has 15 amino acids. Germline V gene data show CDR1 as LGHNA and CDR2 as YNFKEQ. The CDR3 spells CASTTIQGYGNTIYF. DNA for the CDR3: TGTGCCAGCACAACTATACAGGGGTACGGAAACACCATATATTTT.

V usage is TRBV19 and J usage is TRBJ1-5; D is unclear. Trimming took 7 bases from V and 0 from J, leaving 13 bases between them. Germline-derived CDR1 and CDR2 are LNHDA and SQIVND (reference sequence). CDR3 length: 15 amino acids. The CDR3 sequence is CASTTVPLSNQPQHF. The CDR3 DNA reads TGTGCCAGTACCACCGTTCCACTTAGCAATCAGCCCCAGCATTTT.

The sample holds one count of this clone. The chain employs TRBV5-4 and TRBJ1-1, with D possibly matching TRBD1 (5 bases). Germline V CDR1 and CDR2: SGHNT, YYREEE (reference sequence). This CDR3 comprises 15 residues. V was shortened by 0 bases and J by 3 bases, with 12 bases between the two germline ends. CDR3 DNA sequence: TGTGCCAGCAGCTTGGGCGGGACTCAACACACTGAAGCTTTCTTT. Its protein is CASSLGGTQHTEAFF. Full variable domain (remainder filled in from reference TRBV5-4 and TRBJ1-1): ETGVTQSPTHLIKTRGQQVTLRCSSQSGHNTVSWYQQALGQGPQFIFQYYREEENGRGNFPPRFSGLQFPNYSSELNVNALELDDSALYLCASSLGGTQHTEAFFGQGTRLTVV.